This section outlines one T cell receptor (beta chain) sequence together with its context. It was with unique molecular identifiers that the TCRbeta library was prepared. TCRdb itself ran the PCR reads through MiXCR, one entry per CDR3 protein. The table includes approximately 490,000 distinct CDR3 sequences, approximately 12% detected once. Trimming removed 4 bases from V and 2 bases from J, with 14 bases in between. This CDR3 comprises 15 residues. CDR1 WSHSY and CDR2 SAAADI come from the germline V gene. The data belong to a study of T-cell reconstitution after alpha-beta-depleted transplantation in children.

The clonotype comes from a human donor who donated a stem cell graft to a child with combined immunodeficiency. The chain couples TRBV10-2 to TRBJ1-2, with D perhaps matching TRBD1 (6 bases). Sequencing used PBMCs from the stem cell graft donor, obtained from the stem cell graft. CDR3 loop: CASSAQGVLNYGYTF. CDR3 DNA sequence: TGCGCCAGCAGTGCACAGGGTGTTCTGAACTATGGCTACACCTTC.